This T cell receptor (beta chain) was observed in a study of blood T cell repertoires in COVID-19. This CDR3 has 13 residues. The ends lost 5 bases at V and 12 bases at J; junction bases unmatched: 3. Germline-derived CDR1 and CDR2 are SGHAT and FQNNGV. During active infection, Seattle patients enrolled and were then monitored through disease. Clones were sequenced by immunoSEQ multiplex PCR, and TCRdb holds only the in-frame ones, with some missing. The sample carries about 150,000 clones, 80% to 90% recorded once. The receptor's source is a man between 18 and 29 years old with COVID-19, enrolled during active disease. The chain is built from TRBV11-2 and TRBJ2-1, with 14 bases fitting TRBD2. The sequenced sample was peripheral blood. As DNA, the CDR3 is TGTGCCAGCAGCCCCGGACTAGCGGGAGGGCAGTTCTTC. This translates into CASSPGLAGGQFF.